A selection of T cell receptor beta chains follows, all from one sample in a study of OX40 agonist ivuxolimab in advanced cancers. Here immunoSEQ multiplex PCR was the method, and the copy in TCRdb shows in-frame clones only, minus some. The data contain approximately 68,000 clones, 80% to 85% of them seen just once; the ten biggest clones take up roughly 6.8%. Sequencing was performed on CD4+ or CD8+ T cells sorted from blood, taken in a trial of the OX40 agonist ivuxolimab. All receptors derive from an adult with an advanced solid tumor such as melanoma, head and neck, liver or kidney cancer. Both conserved end residues are part of each CDR3. A D gene is named only where the DNA matches it firmly. The size entry is marked missing in some rows and otherwise reads once, few, many or a size class.

d_call: .
clone_size: .
v_call: TRBV30
j_call: TRBJ1-3
cdr3_nt: TGTGCCTGGAGTATGGGAAACACCATATATTTT
cdr3_aa: CAWSMGNTIYF

d_call: TRBD1
clone_size: .
v_call: TRBV28
j_call: TRBJ1-6
cdr3_nt: TGTGCCAGCAGCGGGACAGGATCAGAACCCTATAATTCACCCCTCCACTTT
cdr3_aa: CASSGTGSEPYNSPLHF

d_call: .
clone_size: .
v_call: TRBV18
j_call: TRBJ1-5
cdr3_nt: TGTGCCAGCTCACCAAACCCAACAGGGAACGGGCAGCCCCAGCATTTT
cdr3_aa: CASSPNPTGNGQPQHF

d_call: TRBD2
clone_size: .
v_call: TRBV7-8
j_call: TRBJ2-7
cdr3_nt: TGTGCCAGCAGCTTAGAAGGGAGGGACGAGCAGTACTTC
cdr3_aa: CASSLEGRDEQYF

d_call: TRBD1
clone_size: .
v_call: TRBV7-9
j_call: TRBJ1-4
cdr3_nt: TGTGCCAGCAGCACCTGGGACAGGAATGAAAAACTGTTTTTT
cdr3_aa: CASSTWDRNEKLFF

d_call: TRBD2
clone_size: .
v_call: TRBV2
j_call: TRBJ2-3
cdr3_nt: TGTGCCAGCAGACCCTCTCTTAGCGGGGGTCGGACAGATACGCAGTATTTT
cdr3_aa: CASRPSLSGGRTDTQYF

d_call: .
clone_size: .
v_call: TRBV11-2
j_call: TRBJ2-7
cdr3_nt: TGTGCCAGCAGTTTTACACCGTTCGCGCTGGGATTTAACGAGCAGTACTTC
cdr3_aa: CASSFTPFALGFNEQYF

d_call: TRBD2
clone_size: .
v_call: TRBV5-4
j_call: TRBJ2-1
cdr3_nt: TGTGCCAGCAGCCCGGGAGGGGCGAACTCCTACAATGAGCAGTTCTTC
cdr3_aa: CASSPGGANSYNEQFF

d_call: .
clone_size: .
v_call: TRBV7-3
j_call: TRBJ2-7
cdr3_nt: TGTGCCAGCAGCTCGCACCCTAGAAAGGGGGTAGACTCCTACGAGCAGTACTTC
cdr3_aa: CASSSHPRKGVDSYEQYF

d_call: TRBD1
clone_size: .
v_call: TRBV7-8
j_call: TRBJ2-1
cdr3_nt: TGTGCCAGCAGCCGGGACAGGGTTTACAATGAGCAGTTCTTC
cdr3_aa: CASSRDRVYNEQFF

d_call: TRBD1
clone_size: .
v_call: TRBV5-8
j_call: TRBJ1-2
cdr3_nt: TGTGCCAGCAGCTCCGAAGACAGGGTCTATGGCTACACCTTC
cdr3_aa: CASSSEDRVYGYTF

d_call: TRBD1
clone_size: .
v_call: TRBV6-1
j_call: TRBJ1-1
cdr3_nt: TGTGCCAGCAGTCTCCGGACAGGCGAGAACACTGAAGCTTTCTTT
cdr3_aa: CASSLRTGENTEAFF

d_call: TRBD1
clone_size: .
v_call: TRBV30
j_call: TRBJ1-5
cdr3_nt: TGTGCCTGGGCCCGGGACAGCTATCAGCCCCAGCATTTT
cdr3_aa: CAWARDSYQPQHF

d_call: .
clone_size: .
v_call: TRBV5-1
j_call: TRBJ1-1
cdr3_nt: TGCGCCAGCAGTACGGCAGCGAGGAACACTGAAGCTTTCTTT
cdr3_aa: CASSTAARNTEAFF

d_call: TRBD1
clone_size: .
v_call: TRBV5-1
j_call: TRBJ2-5
cdr3_nt: TGCGCCAGCAGCCCGTCACAGGGGGCCGGGGAGACCCAGTACTTC
cdr3_aa: CASSPSQGAGETQYF

d_call: .
clone_size: once
v_call: TRBV2
j_call: TRBJ1-6
cdr3_nt: TGTGCCAGCACCATAAGCGGTCGTAATTCACCCCTCCACTTT
cdr3_aa: CASTISGRNSPLHF

d_call: .
clone_size: .
v_call: TRBV13
j_call: TRBJ2-7
cdr3_nt: TGTGCCAGCAGCTTAGGGGGCCGGGGATCGGCCTACGAGCAGTACTTC
cdr3_aa: CASSLGGRGSAYEQYF

d_call: .
clone_size: .
v_call: TRBV5-6
j_call: TRBJ2-3
cdr3_nt: TGTGCCAGCAGCTTGACAGGCACAGATACGCAGTATTTT
cdr3_aa: CASSLTGTDTQYF

d_call: .
clone_size: .
v_call: TRBV11-2
j_call: TRBJ2-5
cdr3_nt: TGTGCCAGCAGCTTAGACAGGGTGGAGACCCAGTACTTC
cdr3_aa: CASSLDRVETQYF

d_call: .
clone_size: .
v_call: TRBV7-3
j_call: TRBJ1-6
cdr3_nt: TGTGCCAGCAGCTTAAGCACAGGGTCCTATAATTCACCCCTCCACTTT
cdr3_aa: CASSLSTGSYNSPLHF

d_call: .
clone_size: .
v_call: TRBV28
j_call: TRBJ2-5
cdr3_nt: TGTGCCACCCGGGGAGTGCCCCAAGAGACCCAGTACTTC
cdr3_aa: CATRGVPQETQYF

d_call: .
clone_size: .
v_call: TRBV2
j_call: TRBJ2-5
cdr3_nt: TGTGCCAGCAGTGAACTCACTATAGGGGAGACCCAGTACTTC
cdr3_aa: CASSELTIGETQYF

d_call: .
clone_size: few
v_call: TRBV5-5
j_call: TRBJ2-2
cdr3_nt: TGTGCCAGCAGCTTGGGGACTACGACCGGGGAGCTGTTTTTT
cdr3_aa: CASSLGTTTGELFF

d_call: .
clone_size: .
v_call: TRBV7-8
j_call: TRBJ2-3
cdr3_nt: TGTGCCAGCAGCCCTAACACAGATACGCAGTATTTT
cdr3_aa: CASSPNTDTQYF

d_call: .
clone_size: medium-sized
v_call: TRBV30
j_call: TRBJ1-5
cdr3_nt: TGTGCCTGGAGTTTGGACCTCAATCAGCCCCAGCATTTT
cdr3_aa: CAWSLDLNQPQHF

d_call: TRBD1
clone_size: .
v_call: TRBV18
j_call: TRBJ1-2
cdr3_nt: TGTGCCAGCTCACCACCGGGGACAGGGTATGGCTACACCTTC
cdr3_aa: CASSPPGTGYGYTF

d_call: TRBD2
clone_size: .
v_call: TRBV7-3
j_call: TRBJ2-1
cdr3_nt: TGTGCCAGCAGCTTAAGGGCTAGCGGCGATTTCCCCGAAAGGGAGCAGTTCTTC
cdr3_aa: CASSLRASGDFPEREQFF

d_call: .
clone_size: .
v_call: TRBV5-1
j_call: TRBJ2-5
cdr3_nt: TGCGCCAGCAGTATGACCAAGGGGGAGACCCAGTACTTC
cdr3_aa: CASSMTKGETQYF

d_call: TRBD2
clone_size: once
v_call: TRBV19
j_call: TRBJ2-1
cdr3_nt: TGTGCCAGTAGTGTAAGACTAGCGGGGGGTCCCTCCTACAATGAGCAGTTCTTC
cdr3_aa: CASSVRLAGGPSYNEQFF

d_call: TRBD1
clone_size: .
v_call: TRBV5-6
j_call: TRBJ2-2
cdr3_nt: TGTGCCAGCAGCTTGGCAGGCAGGGGGCGAACCGGGGAGCTGTTTTTT
cdr3_aa: CASSLAGRGRTGELFF

d_call: TRBD1
clone_size: few
v_call: TRBV13
j_call: TRBJ1-2
cdr3_nt: TGTGCCAGCAGCTTCGGACAGGGAAGTGGCTACACCTTC
cdr3_aa: CASSFGQGSGYTF

d_call: .
clone_size: .
v_call: TRBV7-2
j_call: TRBJ1-1
cdr3_nt: TGTGCCAGCAGCTTAGCGTCCTCTGCAGGGAACACTGAAGCTTTCTTT
cdr3_aa: CASSLASSAGNTEAFF

d_call: .
clone_size: few
v_call: TRBV5-1
j_call: TRBJ1-1
cdr3_nt: TGCGCCAGCAGCTTGGGGGACTTTTCGGGGACTGAAGCTTTCTTT
cdr3_aa: CASSLGDFSGTEAFF

d_call: .
clone_size: .
v_call: TRBV28
j_call: TRBJ1-1
cdr3_nt: TGTGCCAGCAGTTCCATATCGAGGTATTCGGGCACTGAAGCTTTCTTT
cdr3_aa: CASSSISRYSGTEAFF

d_call: .
clone_size: .
v_call: TRBV19
j_call: TRBJ2-2
cdr3_nt: TGTGCCAGTAGTATCAAGGGGAACACCGGGGAGCTGTTTTTT
cdr3_aa: CASSIKGNTGELFF

d_call: .
clone_size: once
v_call: TRBV27
j_call: TRBJ2-7
cdr3_nt: TGTGCCAGCAGTAGGGTAGGGGGATACGAGCAGTACTTC
cdr3_aa: CASSRVGGYEQYF

d_call: TRBD2
clone_size: .
v_call: TRBV11-2
j_call: TRBJ2-7
cdr3_nt: TGTGCCAGCAGCTTAGTGGGGACTAGCTCCTACGAGCAGTACTTC
cdr3_aa: CASSLVGTSSYEQYF

d_call: .
clone_size: .
v_call: TRBV6-5
j_call: TRBJ1-5
cdr3_nt: TGTGCCAGCAGTTACCGGTGGGGCAATCAGCCCCAGCATTTT
cdr3_aa: CASSYRWGNQPQHF

d_call: .
clone_size: .
v_call: TRBV10-1
j_call: TRBJ2-2
cdr3_nt: TGCGCCAGCGGGCAGCCGAACACCGGGGAGCTGTTTTTT
cdr3_aa: CASGQPNTGELFF

d_call: .
clone_size: many
v_call: TRBV6-5
j_call: TRBJ2-3
cdr3_nt: TGTGCCAGTCAGGTTCAGCGAGGAGATACGCAGTATTTT
cdr3_aa: CASQVQRGDTQYF

d_call: .
clone_size: .
v_call: TRBV7-9
j_call: TRBJ2-7
cdr3_nt: TGTGCCAGCAGCTTAGTACAGGAGAGCCACGAGCAGTACTTC
cdr3_aa: CASSLVQESHEQYF

d_call: TRBD1
clone_size: .
v_call: TRBV5-1
j_call: TRBJ2-3
cdr3_nt: TGCGCCAGCAGCTTAGGGACAGGGGCTACTAGCACAGATACGCAGTATTTT
cdr3_aa: CASSLGTGATSTDTQYF

d_call: TRBD2
clone_size: .
v_call: TRBV9
j_call: TRBJ2-1
cdr3_nt: TGTGCCAGCAGCTCCAGACTAGCGGGGGGGCCCTCGACCTACAATGAGCAGTTCTTC
cdr3_aa: CASSSRLAGGPSTYNEQFF

d_call: .
clone_size: .
v_call: TRBV19
j_call: TRBJ1-3
cdr3_nt: TGTGCCAGTAGTATAGATGCCGGAACTGGCTCTGGAAACACCATATATTTT
cdr3_aa: CASSIDAGTGSGNTIYF

d_call: .
clone_size: .
v_call: TRBV19
j_call: TRBJ2-2
cdr3_nt: TGTGCCAGTTCGTCAGGGGATAACACCGGGGAGCTGTTTTTT
cdr3_aa: CASSSGDNTGELFF

d_call: .
clone_size: .
v_call: TRBV18
j_call: TRBJ2-7
cdr3_nt: TGTGCCAGCTCACCAAACGGACTCGTCGTAGGCGAGCAGTACTTC
cdr3_aa: CASSPNGLVVGEQYF

d_call: .
clone_size: .
v_call: TRBV7-2
j_call: TRBJ2-7
cdr3_nt: TGTGCCAGCAGCTTGGACAGATCCTACGAGCAGTACTTC
cdr3_aa: CASSLDRSYEQYF

d_call: .
clone_size: .
v_call: TRBV5-4
j_call: TRBJ2-3
cdr3_nt: TGTGCCAGCAGCTCGACTAGTCGCACAGATACGCAGTATTTT
cdr3_aa: CASSSTSRTDTQYF

d_call: TRBD1
clone_size: few
v_call: TRBV5-1
j_call: TRBJ1-6
cdr3_nt: TGCGCCAGCAGCAGAACCGGACAGGGGGGTAATTCACCCCTCCACTTT
cdr3_aa: CASSRTGQGGNSPLHF

d_call: TRBD1
clone_size: .
v_call: TRBV6-1
j_call: TRBJ2-1
cdr3_nt: TGTGCCACCCGCCGGGGACAGCGGGAGCAGTTCTTC
cdr3_aa: CATRRGQREQFF